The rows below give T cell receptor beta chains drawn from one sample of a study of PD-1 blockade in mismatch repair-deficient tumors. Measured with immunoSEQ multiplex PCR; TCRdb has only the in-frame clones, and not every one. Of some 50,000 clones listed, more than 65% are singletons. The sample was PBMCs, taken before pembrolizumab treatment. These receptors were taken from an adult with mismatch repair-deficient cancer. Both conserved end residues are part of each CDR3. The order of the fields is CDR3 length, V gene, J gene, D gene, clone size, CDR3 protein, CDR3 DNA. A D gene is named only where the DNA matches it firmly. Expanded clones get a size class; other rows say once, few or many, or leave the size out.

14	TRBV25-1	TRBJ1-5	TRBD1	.	CASSDRGTNQPQHF	TGTGCCAGCAGTGACAGGGGGACCAATCAGCCCCAGCATTTT
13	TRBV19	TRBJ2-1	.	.	CASSRDSYNEQFF	TGTGCCAGTAGTAGGGACTCCTACAATGAGCAGTTCTTC
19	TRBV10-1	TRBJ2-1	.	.	CASSEWWKRRQTHYNEQFF	TGCGCCAGCAGTGAATGGTGGAAGCGGAGACAGACCCATTACAATGAGCAGTTCTTC
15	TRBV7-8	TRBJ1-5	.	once	CASSLVDGSNQPQHF	TGTGCCAGCAGCTTAGTTGACGGTTCCAATCAGCCCCAGCATTTT
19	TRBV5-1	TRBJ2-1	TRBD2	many	CASSLGEKRAGGSYNEQFF	TGCGCCAGCAGCTTGGGGGAAAAAAGAGCGGGAGGCTCCTACAATGAGCAGTTCTTC
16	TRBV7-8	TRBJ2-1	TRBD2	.	CASSFVGLAGVNEQFF	TGTGCCAGCAGCTTTGTAGGACTAGCGGGTGTGAATGAGCAGTTCTTC
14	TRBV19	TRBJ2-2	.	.	CASSPRGTTGELFF	TGTGCCAGTAGCCCAAGGGGTACCACCGGGGAGCTGTTTTTT
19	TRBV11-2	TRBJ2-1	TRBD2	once	CASSLGRKIAGGSYNEQFF	TGTGCCAGCAGCTTAGGAAGAAAAATAGCGGGGGGGTCCTACAATGAGCAGTTCTTC
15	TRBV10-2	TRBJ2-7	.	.	CASSLQAPWMYEQYF	TGCGCCAGCAGTCTCCAAGCCCCCTGGATGTACGAGCAGTACTTC
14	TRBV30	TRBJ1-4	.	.	CAWSGGGTNEKLFF	TGTGCCTGGAGTGGGGGGGGCACTAATGAAAAACTGTTTTTT
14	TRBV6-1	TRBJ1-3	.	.	CASREDLTGNTIYF	TGTGCCAGCAGGGAAGACTTAACGGGAAACACCATATATTTT
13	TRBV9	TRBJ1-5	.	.	CASSEGVYQPQHF	TGTGCCAGCAGCGAGGGGGTTTACCAGCCCCAGCATTTT
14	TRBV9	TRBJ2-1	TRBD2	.	CASSVAGTSNEQFF	TGTGCCAGCAGCGTGGCCGGGACTAGCAATGAGCAGTTCTTC
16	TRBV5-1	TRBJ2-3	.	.	CASSLEGPTSTDTQYF	TGCGCCAGCAGCTTGGAAGGGCCCACTAGCACAGATACGCAGTATTTT
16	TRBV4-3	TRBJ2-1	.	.	CASSHTTGYPYNEQFF	TGCGCCAGCAGCCACACAACGGGATATCCCTACAATGAGCAGTTCTTC
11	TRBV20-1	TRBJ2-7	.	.	CSVGGQKEQYF	TGCAGTGTGGGGGGGCAGAAAGAGCAGTACTTC